Shown below are 21 T cell receptor beta chains from a single sample sequenced in a study of identical twins' blood T cells. TCRdb re-derived calls from the 5' RACE reads in MiXCR, one entry per CDR3 protein. Counted here are 350,000 to 450,000 distinct CDR3 sequences, roughly 30% occurring once; the ten biggest clones make up about 6%. The sequenced sample consisted of PBMCs. The receptors here all came from a woman between 18 and 50 years old in good health.

This rearrangement joins TRBV19 to TRBJ2-7; no reliable D call. Per germline, CDR1 LNHDA and CDR2 SQIVND (reference sequence). The germline V and J ends were trimmed by 5 bases and 3 bases, with 17 bases remaining between them. CDR3 size: 15 residues. CDR3 in amino acids: CASSPRLRGIYEQYF. The CDR3 nucleotides read TGTGCCAGTAGTCCTAGACTTCGAGGTATCTACGAGCAGTACTTC.

A remark on this clonotype: This may be a read error: a much more frequent sequence differs by one nucleotide. This chain links TRBV6-2 or TRBV6-3 with TRBJ2-7; D may match TRBD1 or TRBD2 (5 bases each). Germline CDR1 reads MNHEY; CDR2 reads SVGEGT. The CDR3 spans 14 residues. The V and J ends lost 6 bases and 4 bases respectively, with 16 bases between them. The CDR3 bases are TGTGCCAGCAGATCGGGACCAGCGGTTTACGAGCAGTACTTC. It is translated as CASRSGPAVYEQYF.

In the case of this clonotype: A read error may account for a junction end that differs from germline. This chain links TRBV6-2 or TRBV6-3 with TRBJ2-1; 9 bases match TRBD1. This CDR3 is built from 13 residues. The germline CDR1 and CDR2 sequences are MNHEY and SVGEGT. DNA for the CDR3: TGTGCCATCAGTTTCGCCGGGACAGGGACGAAGTTCTTC. It yields the protein CAISFAGTGTKFF.

The rearrangement joins TRBV7-2 to TRBJ2-1; 8 nucleotides line up with TRBD1. Germline CDR1 SGHTA, CDR2 FQGNSA. This CDR3 spans 18 amino acids. Trimming at V came to 4 bases and at J to 3 bases, leaving 14 bases not matched to a gene. The CDR3 here is CASSSAGPWTGNYNEQFF. CDR3 DNA: TGTGCCAGCAGCTCGGCTGGGCCCTGGACAGGGAACTACAATGAGCAGTTCTTC. Together with reference TRBV7-2 and TRBJ2-1, the CDR3 gives the full variable domain: GAGVSQSPSNKVTEKGKDVELRCDPISGHTALYWYRQSLGQGLEFLIYFQGNSAPDKSGLPSDRFSAERTGGSVSTLTIQRTQQEDSAVYLCASSSAGPWTGNYNEQFFGPGTRLTVL.

The table lists this clonotype with a few counts. CDR3 region: CASTRGYEQYF. Written as DNA, the CDR3 is TGCGCCAGCACCAGGGGTTACGAGCAGTACTTC. V gene TRBV5-1 combines with J gene TRBJ2-7; possible D gene TRBD1, 6 bases. The V end lost 6 bases, the J end lost 4 bases, and 8 bases lay between the germline ends. The CDR3 runs 11 residues. Germline CDR1 SGHRS, CDR2 YFSETQ.

This clonotype was picked up many times. The chain carries TRBV28 and TRBJ2-1, with D hard to call. The CDR3 totals 12 residues. The germline gives CDR1 MDHEN, CDR2 SYDVKM. V was cut by 1 base and J by 3 bases, with 1 base left in between. The chain's CDR3 is CASSLFYNEQFF. CDR3 nucleotides: TGTGCCAGCAGTTTATTCTACAATGAGCAGTTCTTC.

The chain recombines TRBV28 with TRBJ1-5, with D unresolved. Germline V gene sequence: CDR1 MDHEN, CDR2 SYDVKM. The V and J ends lost 3 bases and 0 bases respectively, with 18 bases between them. This CDR3 is built from 18 residues. The CDR3 DNA reads TGTGCCAGCAGTTTTTTTCAGATCGGTGCTTATAGCAATCAGCCCCAGCATTTT. Translated: CASSFFQIGAYSNQPQHF.

This clonotype was observed a handful of times. The chain uses TRBV19 and TRBJ2-1, with 10 nucleotides matching TRBD2. V was clipped by 3 bases and J by 9 bases; unmatched bases: 5. There are 14 residues in the CDR3. Germline V lookup: CDR1 LNHDA, CDR2 SQIVND (reference sequence). CDR3 nucleotide sequence: TGTGCCAGTAGTATTCTAGCGGGAGTGCCTGAGCAGTTCTTC. It translates to CASSILAGVPEQFF.

This chain uses TRBV9 with TRBJ2-2; no clear D. Germline-derived CDR1 and CDR2 are SGDLS and YYNGEE. With 3 bases removed from V and 5 bases from J, the gap between germline ends came to 17 bases. The CDR3 consists of 16 residues. CDR3: CASSAYNSAETGELFF. The DNA for the CDR3 is TGTGCCAGCAGCGCATACAATTCGGCAGAAACCGGGGAGCTGTTTTTT.

The chain joins TRBV20-1 to TRBJ1-5; no firm D call. The CDR3 sequence is 14 residues long. Trimming shortened V by 3 bases and J by 6 bases, and 15 bases separated the two germline ends. Per germline, CDR1 DFQATT and CDR2 SNEGSKA (reference sequence). The CDR3 region is CSASQEAGVQPQHF. The CDR3, as DNA: TGCAGTGCTAGCCAAGAAGCCGGTGTTCAGCCCCAGCATTTT.

The chain couples TRBV14 to TRBJ1-2, with a tentative D call TRBD1 (6 bases). Germline V gives CDR1 SGHDN, CDR2 FVKESK. Trimming removed 0 bases from V and 0 bases from J, with 11 bases in between. The CDR3 spans 16 residues. The CDR3 region has the DNA TGTGCCAGCAGCCAAGAGGGGGGACAAGCTAACTATGGCTACACCTTC. It codes for CASSQEGGQANYGYTF.

The chain is built from TRBV6-1 and TRBJ2-7; possible D gene TRBD1, 5 bases. Germline V CDR1 and CDR2: MNHNS, SASEGT. V lost 3 bases and J 4 bases, leaving 10 bases between the germline ends. There are 13 residues in the CDR3. The chain's CDR3 is CASSDGHGYEQYF. CDR3 in DNA: TGTGCCAGCAGTGACGGACATGGGTACGAGCAGTACTTC.

This chain uses TRBV11-3 with TRBJ1-1; D unresolved. The V gene lost 5 bases and the J gene lost 1 base, with 14 bases spanning the gap. Germline CDR1 and CDR2: SGHNT and YENEEA. This CDR3 spans 15 amino acids. The chain's CDR3 is CASSPRRIGNTEAFF. The CDR3 DNA sequence: TGTGCCAGCAGCCCACGCCGGATTGGGAACACTGAAGCTTTCTTT.

A remark on this clonotype: A clone one base away is much larger, so this may be a read error. The J gene is TRBJ1-1, the V gene TRBV18, with D possibly matching TRBD1 (6 bases). V was cut by 4 bases and J by 8 bases, with 14 bases left in between. CDR1 and CDR2 from the germline V gene are KGHSH and LQKENI. The CDR3 has 13 amino acids. The chain's CDR3 is CASSLDRREEAFF. CDR3 coding DNA: TGTGCCAGCTCACTCGACAGGCGGGAGGAAGCTTTCTTT.

The gene calls are TRBV5-1 and TRBJ2-3; 7 nucleotides align to TRBD1. Per germline, CDR1 SGHRS and CDR2 YFSETQ. V shed 5 bases and J 2 bases; nucleotides not matched to a gene: 5. The CDR3 extends over 14 amino acids. CDR3 in DNA: TGCGCCAGCAGTCCCAGGGGGACCACAGATACGCAGTATTTT. This sequence encodes CASSPRGTTDTQYF.

This clonotype was seen a handful of times. The chain couples TRBV25-1 to TRBJ1-1; D is ambiguous. Germline V lookup: CDR1 MGHDK, CDR2 SYGVNS. This CDR3 contains 13 residues. Between the trimmed V and J ends, which lost 0 bases and 3 bases, there was a span of 5 bases. Here the CDR3 reads CASSEYRHTEAFF. In DNA form, the CDR3 reads TGTGCCAGCAGTGAATACCGCCACACTGAAGCTTTCTTT.

The sample holds a few counts of this clonotype. The J gene is TRBJ1-3, the V gene TRBV5-1; TRBD1 agrees at 7 bases. Germline trimming cut 3 bases from V and 4 bases from J; bases unmatched to any gene: 10. From germline, CDR1 is SGHRS and CDR2 YFSETQ. This CDR3 is built from 16 residues. DNA for the CDR3: TGCGCCAGCAGCTCGCCCAGACAGGGAGGAGGAAACACCATATATTTT. Encoded protein: CASSSPRQGGGNTIYF.

As DNA, the CDR3 is TGCAGCGTGGAGGGGACAGGCACTGAAGCTTTCTTT. It yields the protein CSVEGTGTEAFF. J is TRBJ1-1 and V is TRBV29-1, with 8 bases that match TRBD1. Germline CDR1 and CDR2: SQVTM and ANQGSEA. This CDR3 comprises 12 residues. Unmatched junction bases numbered 4, after V lost 6 bases and J lost 4 bases.

This clonotype showed up just a few times. The chain recombines TRBV6-2 or TRBV6-3 with TRBJ1-1; TRBD1 aligns across 7 bases. Germline V gene data show CDR1 as MNHEY and CDR2 as SVGEGT. There are 14 residues in the CDR3. The junction had 5 bases not matched to a gene; V was cut back by 2 bases and J by 5 bases. The CDR3 region is CASSYATGVTEAFF. The CDR3 DNA follows: TGTGCCAGCAGTTACGCTACAGGGGTAACTGAAGCTTTCTTT.

As to this clonotype: Being one base from a much bigger clone, this may be a read error. This chain connects TRBV6-2 or TRBV6-3 to TRBJ2-2; no reliable D call. Germline assignment: CDR1 MNHEY and CDR2 SVGEGT. CDR3 length: 13 residues. CDR3 protein: CASSWENTGQLFF. The CDR3 DNA follows: TGTGCCAGCAGTTGGGAAAACACCGGGCAGCTGTTTTTT.

The rearrangement uses TRBV20-1 and TRBJ1-5; D is unclear. The CDR3 is 14 amino acids. Germline V gives CDR1 DFQATT, CDR2 SNEGSKA (reference sequence). V was trimmed by 3 bases and J by 2 bases, leaving 11 bases between them. The CDR3 loop is CSARVLHGNQPQHF. The CDR3 DNA reads as TGCAGTGCTAGGGTGCTACACGGCAATCAGCCCCAGCATTTT.